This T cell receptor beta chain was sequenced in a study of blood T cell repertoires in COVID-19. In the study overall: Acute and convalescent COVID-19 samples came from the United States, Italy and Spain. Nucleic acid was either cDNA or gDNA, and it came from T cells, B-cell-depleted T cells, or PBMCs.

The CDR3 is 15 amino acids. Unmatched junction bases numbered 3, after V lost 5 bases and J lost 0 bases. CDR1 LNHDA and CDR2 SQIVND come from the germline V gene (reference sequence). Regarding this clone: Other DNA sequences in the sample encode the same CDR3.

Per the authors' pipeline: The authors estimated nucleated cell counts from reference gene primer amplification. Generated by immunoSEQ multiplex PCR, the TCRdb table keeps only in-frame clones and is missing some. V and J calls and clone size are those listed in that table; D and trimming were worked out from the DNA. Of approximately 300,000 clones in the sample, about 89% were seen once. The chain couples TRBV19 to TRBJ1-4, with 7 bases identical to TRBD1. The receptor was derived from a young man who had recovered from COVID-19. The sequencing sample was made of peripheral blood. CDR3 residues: CASSGTAATNEKLFF. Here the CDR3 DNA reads TGTGCCAGTAGTGGGACAGCCGCAACTAATGAAAAACTGTTTTTT.